This T cell receptor beta chain was identified during a study of T cell repertoires in cytomegalovirus infection. Using its own MiXCR run on the reads, TCRdb lists one record per CDR3 protein. Counted here are nearly 650,000 distinct CDR3 sequences, approximately 24% occurring once; the ten biggest clones make up 7% to 9%. V lost 4 bases, J lost 6 bases, and 10 bases stayed unmatched. CDR1 is SGHTA, CDR2 FQGNSA, per germline. The CDR3 sequence is 16 residues long. This clonotype was detected ten times or more. The chain has TRBV7-2 and TRBJ2-1; 9 bases match TRBD2. The TCR comes from a human donor in good health (CMV status not recorded). Some clones in this sample may be carry-over from other donors' samples. Sequenced sample: CD8+ T cells from PBMCs. The DNA of the CDR3 is TGTGCCAGCAGCTCCCCTTGGCGGGGGGGTCTCAATGAGCAGTTCTTC. This sequence encodes CASSSPWRGGLNEQFF.